These 8 T cell receptor beta chains came from one sample sequenced in a study of Ad26.COV2.S vaccination and SARS-CoV-2 variants. Treatment defined: around 19 received Ad26.COV2.S at low or high dose, single or two shots; a few received placebo; per-sample allocation not given. At day 63 after the first vaccine or placebo injection, samples were drawn. The assay was immunoSEQ multiplex PCR, and TCRdb's table has in-frame clones only and misses some. The sample yields over 450,000 clones, about 89% seen once. Sequenced material: peripheral blood, taken in a trial of Ad26.COV2.S vaccine versus placebo. All receptors come from a person between 18 and 65 years old who received the Ad26.COV2.S COVID-19 vaccine or a placebo.

The chain uses TRBV10-3 and TRBJ1-2; D not certain. This CDR3 is 13 amino acids long. V lost 2 bases to trimming and J lost 6 bases, with 10 bases between them. CDR1 is ENHRY, CDR2 SYGVKD, per germline. In nucleotides, the CDR3 is TGTGCCATCAGTGAGCCCATGGGCCATGGCTACACCTTC. This gives the protein CAISEPMGHGYTF.

This clone has just a few counts. This chain connects TRBV19 to TRBJ1-5, with D possibly TRBD1 on 5 matching bases. The CDR3 runs to 17 residues. Between the trimmed V and J ends, which lost 0 bases and 1 base, there was a span of 13 bases. From germline, CDR1 is LNHDA and CDR2 SQIVND (reference sequence). The CDR3: CASSIDRRGASNQPQHF. In DNA, the CDR3 is TGTGCCAGTAGTATAGATCGGAGGGGAGCCAGCAATCAGCCCCAGCATTTT. The entire variable domain, with the rest obtained from reference TRBV19 and TRBJ1-5, is as follows: DGGITQSPKYLFRKEGQNVTLSCEQNLNHDAMYWYRQDPGQGLRLIYYSQIVNDFQKGDIAEGYSVSREKKESFPLTVTSAQKNPTAFYLCASSIDRRGASNQPQHFGDGTRLSIL.

The CDR3 DNA sequence: TGTGCCAGCAGCTTAGTTTCGGGGGATGGAGAGCAGTTCTTC. This encodes CASSLVSGDGEQFF. J is TRBJ2-1 and V is TRBV7-2; tentative D call: TRBD2 (6 bases). Germline loops: CDR1 SGHTA, CDR2 FQGNSA. This CDR3 has 14 amino acids. V lost 1 base to trimming and J lost 10 bases, with 14 bases between them.

V is TRBV19 and J is TRBJ1-3, with no clear D. CDR1 is LNHDA, CDR2 SQIVND, per germline (reference sequence). The V end was cut by 4 bases, the J end by 1 base, with 8 bases between. This CDR3 region has 14 residues. This chain's CDR3 is CASSTDISGNTIYF. The DNA for the CDR3 is TGTGCCAGTAGTACCGACATATCTGGAAACACCATATATTTT.

This clone occurred many times. The chain is built from TRBV10-3 and TRBJ1-5; D unclear. Trimming cost V 8 bases and J 1 base, with 9 bases left between them. This CDR3 region has 13 residues. Germline-derived CDR1 and CDR2 are ENHRY and SYGVKD. The CDR3 DNA reads as TGTGCCATCGGCCAGGCGAGCAATCAGCCCCAGCATTTT. Amino acid sequence: CAIGQASNQPQHF.

The chain carries TRBV5-1 and TRBJ2-5; TRBD2 matches 7 bases. V lost 0 bases and J lost 3; bases outside the gene matches: 2. This CDR3 is 14 amino acids long. Germline CDR1 reads SGHRS; CDR2 reads YFSETQ. The CDR3 loop reads CASSLERGEETQYF. As DNA, the CDR3 is TGCGCCAGCAGCTTGGAGCGGGGTGAAGAGACCCAGTACTTC.

This clone was observed once. The chain links TRBV2 to TRBJ2-2; D gene unclear. In germline, CDR1 is SNHLY, CDR2 FYNNEI. V shed 4 bases and J shed 5 bases, with 11 bases lying between them. The CDR3 is 14 amino acids. In DNA, the CDR3 is TGTGCCAGCAGTGGTCTAGAGGTTACCGGGGAGCTGTTTTTT. Residues: CASSGLEVTGELFF.

The chain has TRBV5-1 and TRBJ2-5, with unresolved D. The CDR3 extends over 15 amino acids. Germline assignment: CDR1 SGHRS and CDR2 YFSETQ. V dropped 0 bases and J dropped 3 bases, with 12 bases sitting between them. The CDR3 here is CASSLGPTEKETQYF. CDR3 in DNA: TGCGCCAGCAGCTTGGGACCTACAGAGAAAGAGACCCAGTACTTC.